The sequence of this T cell receptor beta chain was determined in a study of blood T cells in healthy people across ages. The CDR3 loop spans 17 amino acids. V lost 1 base, J lost 5 bases, and 8 bases stayed unmatched. Germline values: CDR1 SGHTA, CDR2 FQGNSA. Sample-barcoded 5' priming and a J-beta primer mix drove a second PCR of roughly 7 to 11 cycles. MiXCR, run by TCRdb on the 5' RACE reads, gives a single entry per CDR3 protein. The sample gives some 790,000 distinct CDR3 sequences, 25% to 35% of which show up once; roughly 17% is in the top ten. Sequenced input: blood. The chain employs TRBV7-2 and TRBJ2-2, with 9 bases aligning to TRBD2. The TCR was taken from a woman aged 80 or older in good health. The CDR3 loop is CASSLGPRGGATGELFF. The CDR3 region has the DNA TGTGCCAGCAGCTTAGGACCACGCGGGGGGGCAACCGGGGAGCTGTTTTTT.